This T cell receptor beta chain was recovered during a study of OX40 agonist ivuxolimab in advanced cancers. TCRdb's copy holds only in-frame clones and misses some; the assay was immunoSEQ multiplex PCR. The repertoire holds roughly 80,000 clones, with about 89% as singletons. About this clone itself: What it binds is not known.

Study results and limitations: Researchers report that CD8+ T cells had, on average, more expanded clones than CD4+.

With autoimmune disease history or systemic immunosuppression, patients were excluded. Collection of blood occurred at baseline, at cycle 4 day 1, and at cycle 7 day 1. Germline loops: CDR1 MNHNS, CDR2 SASEGT. Trimming cost V 5 bases and J 10 bases; bases outside gene matches: 7. The CDR3 is 12 amino acids. The chain employs TRBV6-1 and TRBJ2-7, with 8 bases lining up with TRBD1. Sequencing used CD4+ or CD8+ T cells sorted from blood, obtained in a trial of the OX40 agonist ivuxolimab. This clonotype was sampled from an adult with an advanced solid tumor such as melanoma, head and neck, liver or kidney cancer. CDR3 sequence reads: CASSFGQGLQYF. The CDR3 coding sequence is TGTGCCAGCAGTTTCGGACAGGGCCTTCAGTACTTC.